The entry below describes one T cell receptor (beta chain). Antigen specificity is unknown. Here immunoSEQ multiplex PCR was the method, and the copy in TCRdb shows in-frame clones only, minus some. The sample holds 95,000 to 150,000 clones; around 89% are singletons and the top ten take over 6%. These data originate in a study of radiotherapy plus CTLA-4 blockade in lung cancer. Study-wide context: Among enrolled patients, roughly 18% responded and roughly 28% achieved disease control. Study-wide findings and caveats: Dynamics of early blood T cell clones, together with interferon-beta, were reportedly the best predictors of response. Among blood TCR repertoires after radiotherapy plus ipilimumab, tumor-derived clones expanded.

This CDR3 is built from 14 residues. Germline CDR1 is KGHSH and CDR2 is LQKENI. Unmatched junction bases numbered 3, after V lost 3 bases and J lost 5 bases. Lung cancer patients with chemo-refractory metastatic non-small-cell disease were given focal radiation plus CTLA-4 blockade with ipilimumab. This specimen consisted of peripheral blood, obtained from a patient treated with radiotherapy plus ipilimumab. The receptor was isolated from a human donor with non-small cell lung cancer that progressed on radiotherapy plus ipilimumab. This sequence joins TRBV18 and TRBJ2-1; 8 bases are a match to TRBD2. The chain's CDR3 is CASSPYGGDNEQFF. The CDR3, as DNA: TGTGCCAGCTCACCTTACGGGGGGGACAATGAGCAGTTCTTC.